This T cell receptor (beta chain) originates from a study of spatial heterogeneity in lung cancer. At the level of the study: Sequences of the beta chain were consistently detected in greater numbers than alpha-chain sequences. Tumor-region counts of TCR transcripts tracked strongly with a T cell module score from matched bulk RNA-seq. The study, taken as a whole, reports: The study found that expanded intratumoral alpha and beta TCR counts tracked tumor mutation counts. Coverage estimated for tumor T cells reached 6% to 9% for alpha chains and less than 15% for beta chains.

There are many counts of this clonotype. The antigen is not known. The library was designed around alpha chains, so this beta chain is a stray read whose abundance carries little weight. Time point meaning: sample taken at primary tumor resection. V was pared by 2 bases and J by 0 bases, with 8 bases between. In germline, CDR1 is LGHDT, CDR2 YNNKEL (reference sequence). This CDR3 comprises 15 residues. MiXCR was run by TCRdb on the 5' RACE reads, yielding one entry per CDR3 protein. This sample yields fewer than 15,000 distinct CDR3 sequences, of which roughly 6% are seen a single time; over 8.5% belongs to the top ten.

The chain joins TRBV3-1 to TRBJ1-5; TRBD1 might be the D (5 bases). This receptor was identified in a female donor with early-stage non-small cell lung cancer. The sequencing here drew on lung tumor tissue, taken at surgery. The chain's CDR3 is CASSQLGGSNQPQHF. The CDR3 DNA reads TGTGCCAGCAGCCAACTCGGGGGTAGCAATCAGCCCCAGCATTTT.